This T cell receptor (beta chain) was retrieved from a study of regulatory T cells in long-lasting Graves disease. V lost 1 base to trimming and J lost 4 bases, with 3 bases between them. CDR1 and CDR2 from the germline V gene are SGHTA and FQGNSA. The length of the CDR3 is 12 residues. The time point here: newly diagnosed GD, antithyroid drugs for less than 3 months. Construction of the TCR library relied on RNA isolated from PBMCs. HTBI primers from iRepertoire and Arm-PCR of CDR3 regions yielded the TCR beta libraries. TCRdb re-analysed the multiplex PCR reads in MiXCR, keeping a single row per CDR3 protein. The repertoire holds fewer than 500,000 distinct CDR3 sequences, 15% to 20% seen once, with roughly an eighth in the top ten. This clonotype was seen repeatedly, ten times or more. This clone may be a read error of a much larger clone one base away. These same data were also listed under a study on T cells in Graves' hyperthyroidism and ophthalmopathy.

The receptor was isolated from a middle-aged man with Graves disease. This chain uses TRBV7-2 with TRBJ2-3, with no clear D. The material sequenced was peripheral blood mononuclear cells (PBMCs), taken at new diagnosis, from a patient treated with antithyroid drugs. CDR3 in DNA: TGTGCCAGCAGCTTAGACGCAGATACGCAGTATTTT. It is translated as CASSLDADTQYF.